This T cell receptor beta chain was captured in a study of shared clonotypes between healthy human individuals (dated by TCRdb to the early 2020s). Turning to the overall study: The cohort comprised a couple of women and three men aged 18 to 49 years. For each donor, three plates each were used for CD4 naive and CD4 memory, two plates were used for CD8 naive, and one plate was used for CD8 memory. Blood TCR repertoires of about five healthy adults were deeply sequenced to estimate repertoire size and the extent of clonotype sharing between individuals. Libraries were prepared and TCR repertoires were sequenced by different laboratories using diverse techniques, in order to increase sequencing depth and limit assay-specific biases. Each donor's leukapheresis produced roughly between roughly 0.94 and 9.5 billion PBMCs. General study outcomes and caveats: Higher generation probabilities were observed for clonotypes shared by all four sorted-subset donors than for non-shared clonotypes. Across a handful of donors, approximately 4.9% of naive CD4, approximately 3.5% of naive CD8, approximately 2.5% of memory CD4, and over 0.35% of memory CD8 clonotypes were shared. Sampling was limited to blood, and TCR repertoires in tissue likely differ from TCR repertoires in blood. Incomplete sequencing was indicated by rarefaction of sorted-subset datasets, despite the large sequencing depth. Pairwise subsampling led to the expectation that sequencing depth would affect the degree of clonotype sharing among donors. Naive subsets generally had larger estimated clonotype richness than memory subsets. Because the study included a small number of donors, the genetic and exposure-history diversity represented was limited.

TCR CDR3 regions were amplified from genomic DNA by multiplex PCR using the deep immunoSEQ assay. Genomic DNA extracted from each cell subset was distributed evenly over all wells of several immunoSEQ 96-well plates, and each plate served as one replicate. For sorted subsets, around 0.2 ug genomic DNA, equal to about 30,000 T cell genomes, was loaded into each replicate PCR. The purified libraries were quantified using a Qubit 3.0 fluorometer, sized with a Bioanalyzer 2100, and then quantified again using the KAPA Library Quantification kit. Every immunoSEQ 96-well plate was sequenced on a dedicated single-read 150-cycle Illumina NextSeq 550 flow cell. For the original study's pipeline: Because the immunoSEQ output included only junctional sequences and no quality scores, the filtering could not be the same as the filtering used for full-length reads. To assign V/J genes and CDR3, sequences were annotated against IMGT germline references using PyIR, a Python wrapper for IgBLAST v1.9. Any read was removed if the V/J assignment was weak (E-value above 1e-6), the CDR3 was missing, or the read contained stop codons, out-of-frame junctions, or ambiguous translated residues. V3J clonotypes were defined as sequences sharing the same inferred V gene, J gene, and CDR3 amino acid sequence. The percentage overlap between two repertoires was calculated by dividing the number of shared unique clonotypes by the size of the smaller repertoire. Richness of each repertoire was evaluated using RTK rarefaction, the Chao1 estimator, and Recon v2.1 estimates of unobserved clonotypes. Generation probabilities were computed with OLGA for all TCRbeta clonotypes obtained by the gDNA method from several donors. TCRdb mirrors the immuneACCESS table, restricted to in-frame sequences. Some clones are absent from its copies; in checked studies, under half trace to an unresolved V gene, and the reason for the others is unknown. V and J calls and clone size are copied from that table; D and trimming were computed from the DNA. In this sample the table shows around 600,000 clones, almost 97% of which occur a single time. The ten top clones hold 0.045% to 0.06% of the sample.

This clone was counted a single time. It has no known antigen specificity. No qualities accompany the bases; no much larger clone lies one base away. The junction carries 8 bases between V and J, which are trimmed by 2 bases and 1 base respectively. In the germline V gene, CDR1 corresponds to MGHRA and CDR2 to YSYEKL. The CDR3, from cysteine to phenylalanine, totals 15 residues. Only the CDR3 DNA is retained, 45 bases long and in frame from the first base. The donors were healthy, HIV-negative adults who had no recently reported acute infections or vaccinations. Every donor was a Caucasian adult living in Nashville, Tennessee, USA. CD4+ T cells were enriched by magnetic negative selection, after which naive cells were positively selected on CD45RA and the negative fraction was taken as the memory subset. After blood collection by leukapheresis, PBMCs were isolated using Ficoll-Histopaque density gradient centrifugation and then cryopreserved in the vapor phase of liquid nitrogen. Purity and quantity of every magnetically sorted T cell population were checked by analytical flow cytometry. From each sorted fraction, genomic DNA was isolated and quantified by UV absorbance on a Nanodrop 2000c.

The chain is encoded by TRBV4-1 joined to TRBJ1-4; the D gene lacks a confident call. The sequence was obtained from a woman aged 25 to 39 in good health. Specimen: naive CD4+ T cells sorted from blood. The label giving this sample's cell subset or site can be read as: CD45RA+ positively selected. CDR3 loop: CASSQHTVTNEKLFF. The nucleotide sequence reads TGCGCCAGCAGCCAACACACGGTAACTAATGAAAAACTGTTTTTT.